A selection of T cell receptor beta chains follows, all from one sample in a study of shared clonotypes between healthy human individuals. Produced via immunoSEQ multiplex PCR; TCRdb's table is partial and in-frame only. Found here are about 1.5 million clones, around 95% of them singletons; the top ten hold approximately 1.1%. Sequenced input: naive CD4+ T cells sorted from blood. All receptors derive from a man aged 30-40 years in good health. CDR3s include the opening cysteine and the closing phenylalanine or tryptophan. Each record gives: D gene, J gene, V gene, clone size, CDR3 protein, CDR3 DNA. D genes are given only for firm matches. Clone size, where shown, is once, few, many, or a class for clones that have expanded.

NA TRBJ1-4 TRBV19 once CATRQGRLGTNEKLFF TGTGCCACCCGACAAGGCCGGTTGGGAACTAATGAAAAACTGTTTTTT
TRBD1 TRBJ2-5 TRBV7-7 NA CASGQGTLETQYF TGTGCCAGTGGACAGGGTACCCTAGAGACCCAGTACTTC
TRBD2 TRBJ2-1 TRBV6-9 once CASSYPLAGGYNEQFF TGTGCCAGCAGTTACCCACTAGCGGGAGGCTACAATGAGCAGTTCTTC
NA TRBJ1-5 TRBV12-2 NA CASRLSPTVDQPQHF TGTGCAAGTCGCTTATCCCCGACAGTGGACCAGCCCCAGCATTTT
NA TRBJ1-5 TRBV6-1 NA CASSSQGYQPQHF TGTGCCAGCAGTTCGCAGGGTTATCAGCCCCAGCATTTT
TRBD1 TRBJ1-4 TRBV7-2 NA CASSFDRGEEKLFF TGTGCCAGCAGCTTCGACAGGGGGGAGGAAAAACTGTTTTTT
TRBD2 TRBJ2-3 TRBV11-2 NA CASSTRTSGSWGTDTQYF TGTGCCAGCAGCACCCGGACTAGCGGGAGTTGGGGCACAGATACGCAGTATTTT
NA TRBJ2-7 TRBV2 NA CASTSIGDRTNYEQYF TGTGCCAGCACCTCGATTGGAGACAGGACAAACTACGAGCAGTACTTC
NA TRBJ2-3 TRBV27 NA CASKLLQGPTDTQYF TGTGCCAGCAAACTCTTACAGGGCCCCACAGATACGCAGTATTTT
NA TRBJ2-7 TRBV29-1 NA CSVGPGPYEQYF TGCAGCGTTGGCCCTGGGCCCTACGAGCAGTACTTC
NA TRBJ1-2 TRBV6-1 NA CASSVLGAGREYGYTF TGTGCCAGCAGTGTGCTCGGTGCCGGCAGGGAGTATGGCTACACCTTC
TRBD1 TRBJ2-7 TRBV23-1 NA CASSPGTGYYEQYF TGCGCCAGCAGTCCGGGGACAGGTTACTACGAGCAGTACTTC
NA TRBJ2-1 TRBV5-1 NA CASSSFNRVLNEQFF TGCGCCAGCAGCTCTTTTAACCGCGTATTGAATGAGCAGTTCTTC
NA TRBJ1-3 TRBV10-3 NA CAIRPLGGAGNTIYF TGTGCCATCAGACCCCTGGGGGGGGCTGGAAACACCATATATTTT
NA TRBJ2-1 TRBV14 NA CASSDDKTSGRGGFGVYNEQFF TGTGCCAGCAGCGATGATAAAACAAGCGGGAGAGGGGGCTTTGGGGTCTACAATGAGCAGTTCTTC
NA TRBJ2-6 TRBV7-6 NA CASSLPLAGANVLTF TGTGCCAGCAGCTTACCCCTAGCTGGGGCCAACGTCCTGACTTTC
TRBD2 TRBJ2-7 TRBV5-1 NA CASSHASGRLEQYF TGCGCCAGCAGCCACGCCAGCGGGAGACTCGAGCAGTACTTC
NA TRBJ2-5 TRBV5-1 NA CASSLVRGPPNQETQYF TGCGCCAGCAGCTTGGTCCGGGGGCCACCCAACCAAGAGACCCAGTACTTC
TRBD1 TRBJ1-3 TRBV5-1 NA CASSSQGQGAGNTIYF TGCGCCAGCAGCTCCCAGGGACAGGGGGCTGGAAACACCATATATTTT
TRBD1 TRBJ2-1 TRBV6-6 NA CASRGQGRNEQFF TGTGCCAGCAGGGGACAGGGGAGGAATGAGCAGTTCTTC
TRBD2 TRBJ2-2 TRBV5-1 NA CASSSGVQTSYNTGELFF TGCGCCAGCAGCTCGGGAGTCCAGACTAGCTACAACACCGGGGAGCTGTTTTTT
TRBD1 TRBJ2-1 TRBV28 NA CASSLRTGHPKWPYNEQFF TGTGCCAGCAGTTTAAGGACAGGGCACCCGAAGTGGCCCTACAATGAGCAGTTCTTC
NA TRBJ2-1 TRBV13 NA CASSLGGHPRFNEQFF TGTGCCAGCAGCTTAGGAGGACATCCACGTTTCAATGAGCAGTTCTTC
NA TRBJ1-2 TRBV28 NA CASSPPGRGTYGYTF TGTGCCAGCAGTCCTCCGGGACGGGGGACCTATGGCTACACCTTC
NA TRBJ1-4 TRBV27 NA CASSLLTGTGLGEKLFF TGTGCCAGCAGTTTATTAACCGGGACGGGGTTAGGCGAAAAACTGTTTTTT
TRBD1 TRBJ2-7 TRBV7-9 NA CASSRPQGANEQYF TGTGCCAGCAGCCGGCCGCAGGGGGCTAACGAGCAGTACTTC
TRBD2 TRBJ2-2 TRBV6-1 NA CASSGLAGFGGELFF TGTGCCAGCAGTGGGCTAGCGGGTTTCGGCGGGGAGCTGTTTTTT
TRBD2 TRBJ2-2 TRBV10-2 NA CASRTSGSNTGELFF TGCGCCAGCCGGACTAGCGGGTCGAACACCGGGGAGCTGTTTTTT